A selection of T cell receptor beta chains follows, all from one sample in a study of regulatory T cells in long-lasting Graves disease. One entry per CDR3 protein, called by TCRdb with MiXCR from the multiplex PCR reads. The data show 530,000 or so distinct CDR3 sequences, around 15% seen once. The sample was also reused in another study, on T cells in Graves' hyperthyroidism and ophthalmopathy.

Material: peripheral blood mononuclear cells (PBMCs), obtained at new diagnosis, from a patient treated with antithyroid drugs. Source of these receptors: a man aged 18 to 35 with Graves disease. Each CDR3 is given without its conserved first and last residue. For some rows the clone size is stated as once, few or many, or as a class when expanded; others skip it.

abundance,len,v_gene,j_gene,CDR3aa
-,12,TRBV29-1,TRBJ2-1,SVDGAGGGNEQF
-,14,TRBV27,TRBJ2-1,ASGGSGRHSYNEQF
many,14,TRBV28,TRBJ2-1,ASSLPRTGSYNEQF
few,13,TRBV20-1,TRBJ2-2,SARGGVKNTGELF
-,12,TRBV27,TRBJ2-5,ASRSDRDQETQY
many,17,TRBV27,TRBJ2-3,ASSFHGRKVGAPTDTQY
many,11,TRBV28,TRBJ2-5,ASSLPNQETQY
many,12,TRBV12-3/TRBV12-4,TRBJ1-4,ASSRQGLNEKLF
-,14,TRBV5-5,TRBJ1-1,ASSLGGTGGYTEAF
-,13,TRBV7-6,TRBJ2-7,ASSLGSSGTNEQY
many,13,TRBV4-1,TRBJ2-5,ASSQAGTSVETQY
many,11,TRBV2,TRBJ2-7,ASSDHRSYEQY
many,14,TRBV27,TRBJ2-3,ASSLYLAGGRDTQY
-,15,TRBV12-3/TRBV12-4,TRBJ2-7,ASSLERQLGGLVEQY
-,12,TRBV7-9,TRBJ2-5,ASIPGSGGETQY
-,17,TRBV19,TRBJ2-1,ASSISGTTGAHSYNEQF
-,10,TRBV28,TRBJ1-1,ASSATGYEAF
many,12,TRBV2,TRBJ2-1,ASGVGRDGNEQF
many,7,TRBV6-1,TRBJ1-2,ASGYGYT
-,13,TRBV10-3,TRBJ1-4,AISEGAADNEKLF
-,13,TRBV9,TRBJ2-7,ASSVEWGPQYEQY
few,12,TRBV6-1,TRBJ2-7,ASTLGEGISEQY
-,11,TRBV30,TRBJ2-1,AWIFGSGNEQF
-,13,TRBV11-2,-,ASSFINRRVGTQY
few,13,TRBV13,TRBJ1-2,ASSLGFDRVDGYT
-,10,TRBV19,TRBJ1-1,ASSPDGVQAF
many,13,TRBV27,TRBJ2-7,ASSLIGDSNYEQY
few,12,TRBV7-2,TRBJ2-5,ASLSILREETQY
-,11,TRBV15,TRBJ2-1,ATKGGSYNEQF
many,10,TRBV5-1,TRBJ1-1,ASGVGGTEAF
many,12,TRBV7-2,TRBJ2-7,ASSLGLATYEQY
-,13,TRBV29-1,TRBJ2-1,RVEDIGRGINEQF
many,10,TRBV27,TRBJ2-3,ASSPDLDTQY
many,13,TRBV27,TRBJ2-3,ASSTGGRDADTQY
many,15,TRBV18,TRBJ2-1,ASSPPASGRAANEQF
-,13,TRBV6-2/TRBV6-3,TRBJ2-7,ASSYTTSGSYEQY
many,14,TRBV27,TRBJ1-6,ASSIQGASYNSPLH
-,13,TRBV20-1,TRBJ2-2,SASRGAWGTGELF
few,14,TRBV10-2,TRBJ2-7,ASTRDTSGLTYEQY
-,11,TRBV28,TRBJ2-1,ASAAQSYNEQF
-,10,TRBV20-1,TRBJ2-7,SARDPVGEQY
few,13,TRBV5-1,TRBJ2-2,ASSLRAADTGELF
-,11,TRBV20-1,TRBJ2-5,SANPSSGETQY
-,14,TRBV4-2,TRBJ2-1,ASSQDGTSGSSEQF